This T cell receptor beta chain was identified during a study of T-cell memory formation after mild COVID-19 (TCRdb year 2021). Regarding the research as a whole: Most TCR sequence clusters were specific to one of the two donors. T-cell clones expanding and contracting after mild COVID-19 in a couple of donors were tracked by longitudinal TCRalpha and TCRbeta repertoire sequencing. The cohort was made up of two young adult volunteers, one female and one male, who were previously healthy.

From a lookup of the germline V gene, CDR1 and CDR2 are KGHDR and SFDVKD. V was cut back by 4 bases and J by 10 bases, leaving a gap of 12 bases between them. Reading from cysteine to phenylalanine, the CDR3 counts 13 amino acids. The retained sequence is limited to the CDR3, 39 bases, with the frame set at the first base. As to this clonotype: The antigen it binds to is not known. No base-level quality is on record; no much larger clone is a single base apart.

PBMCs were isolated by Ficoll-Paque density gradient centrifugation. Study-wide conclusions, independent of this receptor: Some responding clones were found in pre-infection memory, which suggests that pre-existing cross-reactive memory T cells took part in the SARS-CoV-2 response. Only a couple of mild cases were covered in the study, and larger cohorts including severe cases with pre-infection samples were considered necessary. Whether the second-wave clones peaking on day 37 were SARS-CoV-2 specific was not confirmed. Balanced CD4/CD8 phenotypes were observed for clones contracting from day 15 to 85, whereas a bias towards CD4+ was observed for a second wave of clones expanding from day 15 to 37. Contracting CD4+ clones appeared mostly in the CM and EM memory subsets, whereas CD8+ clones were enriched in EMRA.

TCRdb lists the instrument as Illumina NovaSeq 6000. Using 5'RACE with constant-segment primers, TCRalpha and TCRbeta cDNA libraries were constructed, with sample barcodes and unique molecular identifiers added in the process. RNA was extracted from every sample with Trizol reagent. The libraries were amplified in two PCR steps, and the second step added a second sample barcode and Illumina TruSeq adapters. The libraries were sequenced on an Illumina NovaSeq using 2 x 150 bp paired-end reads. The paper's data handling went like this. The reads were demultiplexed and collapsed into UMI-guided consensus sequences using migec v1.2.7. Using mixcr v2.1.11, UMI consensuses were aligned to TRA and TRB V and J templates and then assembled into clonotypes. Expanded or contracted clonotypes were those called significant by both edgeR and NoisET, with noise models trained on biological replicates. For edgeR calls, the thresholds were a false discovery rate-adjusted p below 0.01 and a log2 fold-change of 1. As an exploratory analysis of dynamics, PCA with hierarchical clustering was applied to max-normalized trajectories of the 1000 most abundant clonotypes. Each responding clone was given a CD4 or CD8 phenotype based on the CD4+ and CD8+ repertoires, which had been sequenced separately. The public sequencing data were trimmed at Q25 with fastp and processed into clonotypes with MiXCR by TCRdb, which kept only in-frame beta chains. Each entry merges the rows of one CDR3 protein and shows their most common DNA and genes. None of the V and J calls come from the authors' own analysis; TCRdb made them. The sample profile shows roughly 580,000 distinct CDR3 sequences; over 15% of them were found once. Approximately 12% of the sample rests with the top ten.

The sample consisted of PBMCs or a T cell subset sorted from them (not recorded which). The chain uses TRBV24-1 and TRBJ1-4; TRBD1 is a weak D gene call, 5 bases matching. The clonotype was recovered from an adult woman who had mild COVID-19 (a few samples of this study predate the infection). The sample titles of this study are shuffled in the database, so cell type and time point are left out; the donor was told from shared clones. The CDR3 protein: CATSDPTGGKLFF. The nucleotide sequence is given as TGTGCCACCAGTGACCCCACAGGCGGAAAACTGTTTTTT.